The T cell receptor beta chain described here comes from a study of identical twins. This clonotype has only a few counts. Antigen: not known. Germline V gene sequence: CDR1 MNHNS, CDR2 SASEGT. The CDR3 spans 12 residues. The V end lost 4 bases, the J end lost 6 bases, and 6 bases lay between the germline ends. The donor group consisted entirely of healthy Caucasians. Template switching supplied a universal primer site; unique molecular identifiers were carried on the cDNA. One entry per CDR3 protein results from TCRdb running MiXCR on the 5' RACE reads. The data show about 340,000 distinct CDR3 sequences, with roughly 10% seen just once and about 9.1% held by the top ten. Study observations and caveats: Recombination models fit unrelated individuals' TCR alpha sharing but underestimated twins'. Out-of-frame alpha sequences that twins shared showed excess low generation probability.

This clonotype was obtained from a woman in her forties or fifties in good health. The chain carries TRBV6-1 and TRBJ2-2; the D is unclear. The sequencing sample was made of naive T cells sorted from blood. CDR3 protein: CASSAPSGELFF. CDR3 bases: TGTGCCAGCAGTGCTCCGTCCGGGGAGCTGTTTTTT.